The 20 T cell receptor beta chains below all came from one sample that was sequenced in a study of T cell responses to AZD1222 COVID-19 vaccine. Clones were sequenced by immunoSEQ multiplex PCR, and TCRdb holds only the in-frame ones, with some missing. Of 120,000 or so clones in the sample, about 89% were seen once. This material consisted of peripheral blood, taken on day 0 of AZD1222 vaccination. These receptors were taken from an adult in good health.

V is TRBV27 and J is TRBJ2-1, with TRBD2 identical over 13 bases. Losses at the gene ends were 6 bases for V and 7 bases for J; bases not matched to a gene: 6. Germline V gene sequence: CDR1 MNHEY, CDR2 SMNVEV (reference sequence). The CDR3 sequence is 15 residues long. The CDR3 sequence: CASSGTSGRENEQFF. CDR3 coding DNA: TGTGCCAGCAGCGGAACTAGCGGGAGGGAAAATGAGCAGTTCTTC.

This sequence joins TRBV5-6 and TRBJ2-3, with TRBD2 identical over 8 bases. The V segment lost 0 bases and the J segment 3 bases; nucleotides outside the gene matches: 3. The CDR3 has 15 residues. Germline lookup yields CDR1 SGHDT and CDR2 YYEEEE. CDR3 amino acids: CASSLGGGITDTQYF. CDR3 coding DNA: TGTGCCAGCAGCTTGGGCGGGGGGATTACAGATACGCAGTATTTT.

The gene calls are TRBV12-5 and TRBJ1-4; no reliable D call. Germline lookup yields CDR1 LGHNT and CDR2 FRNRAP. This CDR3 region has 11 residues. V was clipped by 4 bases and J by 7 bases, with 4 bases between them. CDR3 DNA: TGTGCTAGTGGTTCCCGTGAAAAACTGTTTTTT. Translation gives CASGSREKLFF.

The rearrangement joins TRBV5-6 to TRBJ2-5; D unresolved. Germline V lookup: CDR1 SGHDT, CDR2 YYEEEE. V lost 4 bases to trimming and J lost 5 bases, with 9 bases between them. The CDR3 covers 12 residues. This CDR3 is CASSGTAETQYF. In DNA, the CDR3 is TGTGCCAGCAGCGGCACGGCGGAGACCCAGTACTTC.

This clone was seen only once. The chain carries TRBV6-2 or TRBV6-3 and TRBJ2-2; tentative D call: TRBD1 (6 bases). The CDR3 length is 16 residues. CDR1 and CDR2 (germline): MNHEY, SVGEGT. Trimming took off 3 bases at V and 5 bases at J, with 16 bases between the two ends. DNA for the CDR3: TGTGCCAGCAGTTATTCGCAGGGGCTCAGAACCGGGGAGCTGTTTTTT. This codes for CASSYSQGLRTGELFF.

Only one count was recorded for this clone. The CDR3 loop is CASSPGTTNTGELFF. Written as DNA, the CDR3 is TGTGCCAGCAGCCCCGGGACTACAAACACCGGGGAGCTGTTTTTT. The rearrangement joins TRBV6-2 or TRBV6-3 to TRBJ2-2; 7 nucleotides agree with TRBD2. Germline CDR1 reads MNHEY; CDR2 reads SVGEGT. This CDR3 contains 15 residues. V trimming: 6 bases; J trimming: 2 bases; junction bases outside the gene matches: 6.

The gene calls are TRBV2 and TRBJ2-7, with D perhaps matching TRBD2 (5 bases). The germline V gene encodes CDR1 SNHLY and CDR2 FYNNEI. The CDR3 is 11 residues long. The germline V and J ends were trimmed by 10 bases and 7 bases, with 14 bases remaining between them. CDR3: CATSREREQYF. For the CDR3, the DNA is TGTGCCACCTCGAGGGAGAGAGAGCAGTACTTC. Full variable domain (rest looked up from reference TRBV2 and TRBJ2-7): EPEVTQTPSHQVTQMGQEVILRCVPISNHLYFYWYRQILGQKVEFLVSFYNNEISEKSEIFDDQFSVERPDGSNFTLKIRSTKLEDSAMYFCATSREREQYFGPGTRLTVT.

The chain employs TRBV7-7 and TRBJ2-2, with 10 bases lining up with TRBD2. Germline V gives CDR1 SSHAT, CDR2 FNYEAQ (reference sequence). V was clipped by 5 bases and J by 4 bases; unmatched bases: 4. This CDR3 has 15 amino acids. This chain's CDR3 is CASSRASGGTGELFF. CDR3 DNA: TGTGCCAGCAGCCGGGCTAGCGGGGGCACCGGGGAGCTGTTTTTT.

This chain connects TRBV23-1 to TRBJ2-4, with D hard to call. TRBV23-1 is an ORF, with its function uncertain. V gave up 3 bases and J gave up 1 base, with 16 bases separating them. This CDR3 is 17 amino acids long. The CDR3 region has the DNA TGCGCCAGCAGTCACTCTGACTCCCCCTCGGCCAAAAACATTCAGTACTTC. It yields the protein CASSHSDSPSAKNIQYF.

The chain combines TRBV4-2 with TRBJ2-3, with 10 nucleotides matching TRBD2. The length of the CDR3 is 18 residues. Trimming took 5 bases from V and 4 from J; bases not matched to a gene: 15. Germline assignment: CDR1 LGHNA and CDR2 YNFKEQ. The CDR3 DNA follows: TGTGCCAGCAGCTCAGGGAGGAACCTAGCGGGAGCGTCAGATACGCAGTATTTT. This translates into CASSSGRNLAGASDTQYF.

The J gene is TRBJ2-7, the V gene TRBV4-3; 9 nucleotides line up with TRBD1. From germline, CDR1 is LGHNA and CDR2 YSLEER. The CDR3 is 16 amino acids. With V trimmed by 1 base and J by 0 bases, 4 bases remained unmatched. CDR3 protein: CASSQARDRASYEQYF. The CDR3 region has the DNA TGCGCCAGCAGCCAAGCTAGGGACAGGGCCTCCTACGAGCAGTACTTC.

The chain carries TRBV7-9 and TRBJ2-5; D gene ambiguous. V lost 3 bases, J lost 1 base, and 15 bases lay in between. The CDR3 runs 16 residues. Germline values: CDR1 SEHNR, CDR2 FQNEAQ (reference sequence). The CDR3 reads CASSLLRVGRQETQYF. The CDR3 nucleotides are TGTGCCAGCAGCTTGCTTCGGGTTGGCCGCCAAGAGACCCAGTACTTC.

The rearrangement uses TRBV7-9 and TRBJ1-4, with no clear D. The CDR3 covers 12 residues. The V end lost 0 bases, the J end lost 5 bases, and 1 base lay between the germline ends. The germline V gene has CDR1 SEHNR and CDR2 FQNEAQ (reference sequence). The CDR3 here is CASSLANEKLFF. Here the CDR3 DNA reads TGTGCCAGCAGCTTAGCAAATGAAAAACTGTTTTTT.

The chain recombines TRBV4-2 with TRBJ2-3, with D hard to call. The CDR3 has 13 residues. CDR1 is LGHNA and CDR2 is YNFKEQ in the germline V gene. The V end lost 3 bases, the J end lost 5 bases, and 9 bases lay between the germline ends. In nucleotides, the CDR3 is TGTGCCAGCAGCCAGCACCCCCTAGATACGCAGTATTTT. Encoded protein: CASSQHPLDTQYF.

The chain combines TRBV7-9 with TRBJ2-3; TRBD2 might be the D (6 bases). Trimming removed 0 bases at V and 2 bases at J, with 12 bases between. Germline V gives CDR1 SEHNR, CDR2 FQNEAQ (reference sequence). The CDR3 loop spans 16 amino acids. The CDR3 loop is CASSLALGGNTDTQYF. CDR3 coding DNA: TGTGCCAGCAGCTTAGCGTTGGGGGGAAACACAGATACGCAGTATTTT.

This rearrangement joins TRBV27 to TRBJ2-1; D is unclear. The ends were cut back, 2 bases at V and 9 bases at J, with 11 bases in the middle. The CDR3 has 13 amino acids. Germline values: CDR1 MNHEY, CDR2 SMNVEV (reference sequence). The CDR3 sequence: CASSLVRQGEQFF. For the CDR3, the DNA is TGTGCCAGCAGTTTAGTCAGGCAAGGTGAGCAGTTCTTC.

The rearrangement joins TRBV28 to TRBJ2-2; tentative D call: TRBD2 (6 bases). V was clipped by 4 bases and J by 4 bases, with 10 bases between them. Germline loops: CDR1 MDHEN, CDR2 SYDVKM. The CDR3 runs 14 residues. The CDR3 sequence: CASSSGLFTGELFF. The CDR3 DNA reads TGTGCCAGCAGTTCGGGACTCTTCACCGGGGAGCTGTTTTTT.

The rearrangement links TRBV10-3 to TRBJ1-6; the match to TRBD1 covers 7 bases. Unmatched junction bases numbered 6, after V lost 5 bases and J lost 5 bases. CDR3 length: 15 amino acids. CDR1 and CDR2 (germline): ENHRY, SYGVKD. As DNA, the CDR3 is TGTGCCATCAGTATCGGGACAGATAATAATTCACCCCTCCACTTT. Encoded protein: CAISIGTDNNSPLHF.

This clone was seen a few times. This sequence joins TRBV6-5 and TRBJ2-7, with D possibly TRBD1 on 5 matching bases. V was trimmed by 5 bases and J by 3 bases, leaving 8 bases between them. The CDR3 contains 12 residues. Germline loops: CDR1 MNHEY, CDR2 SVGAGI. The DNA for the CDR3 is TGTGCCAGCAGTCACGACAGCTACGAGCAGTACTTC. Amino acids: CASSHDSYEQYF.

The CDR3 sequence: CASSQEGWDSQETQYF. Written as DNA, the CDR3 is TGCGCCAGCAGCCAAGAGGGATGGGACAGCCAAGAGACCCAGTACTTC. The rearrangement links TRBV4-3 to TRBJ2-5; 7 bases are shared with TRBD1. Germline V gives CDR1 LGHNA, CDR2 YSLEER. The CDR3 consists of 16 residues. J lost 1 base, V lost 0 bases, and 5 bases had no gene match.